This paragraph reports one T cell receptor (beta chain). Its antigen remains unknown. The sample is drawn from a study of T cells in Graves' hyperthyroidism and ophthalmopathy. The V segment lost 2 bases and the J segment 4 bases; nucleotides outside the gene matches: 9. Germline CDR1 MGHRA, CDR2 YSYEKL. The CDR3 is made up of 16 amino acids. Study outcomes and limitations: The model predicted ophthalmopathy a median roughly 6.5 months before onset.

It was RNA transcripts that yielded the amplified TCR beta CDR3 regions. The HTBI primer set drove a first-round RT-PCR of the TCR CDR3. TCRdb passed the multiplex PCR reads through MiXCR, listing each CDR3 protein once. In the table there are under 350,000 distinct CDR3 sequences, around a fifth of which are singletons. Sample: blood. The sequence came from a woman between 45 and 60 years old with Graves' hyperthyroidism. The V and J genes are TRBV4-1 and TRBJ2-5, with 8 bases aligning to TRBD2. CDR3 region: CASSQMRLASGETQYF. The CDR3 nucleotides are TGCGCCAGCAGCCAAATGAGACTAGCGTCAGGAGAGACCCAGTACTTC.